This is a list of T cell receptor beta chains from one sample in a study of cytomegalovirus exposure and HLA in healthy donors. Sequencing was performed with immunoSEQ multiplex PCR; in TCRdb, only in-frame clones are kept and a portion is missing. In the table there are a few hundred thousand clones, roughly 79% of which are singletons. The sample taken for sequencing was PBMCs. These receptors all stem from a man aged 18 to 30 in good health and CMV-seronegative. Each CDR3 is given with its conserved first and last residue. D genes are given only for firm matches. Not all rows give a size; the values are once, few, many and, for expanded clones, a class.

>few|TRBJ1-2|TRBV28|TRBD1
TGTGCCAGCAGTACACAGGGGAACTATGGCTACACCTTC
CASSTQGNYGYTF
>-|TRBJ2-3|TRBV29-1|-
TGCAGCACCAGACAGTCCGGCACAGATACGCAGTATTTT
CSTRQSGTDTQYF
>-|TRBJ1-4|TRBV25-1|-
TGTGCCAGCAGTGAATCTGGAGGAGAAAAACTGTTTTTT
CASSESGGEKLFF
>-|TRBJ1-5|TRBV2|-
TGTGCCAGCAGTCAAGGTCGCGTCAGGGTCAATCAGCCCCAGCATTTT
CASSQGRVRVNQPQHF
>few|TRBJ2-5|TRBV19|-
TGTGCCAGTAGTATAGGGGGGCTAGGGGTAGAGACCCAGTACTTC
CASSIGGLGVETQYF
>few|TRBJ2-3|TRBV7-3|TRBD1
TGTGCCAGCAGCCCGGGACAGGGGTCCGATACGCAGTATTTT
CASSPGQGSDTQYF
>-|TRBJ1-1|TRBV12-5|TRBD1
TGTGCTAGTGGTTTAAGGACAGGAGCGAACACTGAAGCTTTCTTT
CASGLRTGANTEAFF
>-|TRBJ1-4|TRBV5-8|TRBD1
TGTGCCAGCAGACTGACAGGGTCGTTGGAAAAACTGTTTTTT
CASRLTGSLEKLFF
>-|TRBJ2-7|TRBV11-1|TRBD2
TGTGCCAGCAGCTTAGAAGGGACTAGCGGGAGCGGGCAGTACTTC
CASSLEGTSGSGQYF
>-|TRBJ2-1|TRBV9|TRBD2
TGTGCCAGCAGCGTAGATTTAGCGGGAGGGCGTAGGAATGAGCAGTTCTTC
CASSVDLAGGRRNEQFF
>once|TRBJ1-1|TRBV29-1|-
TGCAGCGTCGGGGAGGGTCTGGTAACACCAACTTTCTTT
CSVGEGLVTPTFF
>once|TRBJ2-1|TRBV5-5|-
TGTGCCAGCAGCTTGGGACGGCGGGAAGACAATGAGCAGTTCTTC
CASSLGRREDNEQFF
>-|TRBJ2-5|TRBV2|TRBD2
TGTGCCAGCAGTGACCCAGGACTAGCGGGGGGTGTACAAGAGACCCAGTACTTC
CASSDPGLAGGVQETQYF
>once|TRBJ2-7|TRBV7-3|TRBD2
TGTGCCAGCAGCCTAGCGGGAGGAGGAGACGAGCAGTACTTC
CASSLAGGGDEQYF
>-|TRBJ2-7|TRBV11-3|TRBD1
TGTGCCAGCAGCTGGAAGGCCGGGACAGGGTTGGTCCACGAGCAGTACTTC
CASSWKAGTGLVHEQYF
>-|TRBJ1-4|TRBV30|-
TGTGCCTGGAAGGCGGGGGACCAGCTTAATGAAAAACTGTTTTTT
CAWKAGDQLNEKLFF
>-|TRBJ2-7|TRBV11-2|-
TGTGCCAGCAGCGAATTCCGGGACATCTTGTCCTACGAGCAGTACTTC
CASSEFRDILSYEQYF
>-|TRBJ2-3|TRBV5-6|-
TGTGCCAGCAGCTCGAACGGAGACCGTACGCAGTATTTT
CASSSNGDRTQYF
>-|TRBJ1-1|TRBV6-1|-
TGTGCCAGCCGCGGGGGAACTTCCGATGTTAAAGCTTTCTTT
CASRGGTSDVKAFF
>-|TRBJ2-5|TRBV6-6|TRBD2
TGTGCCAGCAGTCGCCACAGCGGGGCGGGGGAAGAGACCCAGTACTTC
CASSRHSGAGEETQYF
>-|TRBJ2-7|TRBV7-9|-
TGTTCCAGCTCTACACGGGGTGACGAGCAGTACTTC
CSSSTRGDEQYF
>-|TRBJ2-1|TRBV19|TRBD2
TGTGCCAGTAGTCCTGAGACTAGCGGCCCTAAGTTCTTC
CASSPETSGPKFF
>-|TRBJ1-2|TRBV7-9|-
TGTGCCAGCAGCTTAGGGCAAAACGGCTACACCTTC
CASSLGQNGYTF
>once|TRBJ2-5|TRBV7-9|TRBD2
TGTGCCAGCACTCCAGGTACTGCGGGGGGCCAAGAGACCCAGTACTTC
CASTPGTAGGQETQYF
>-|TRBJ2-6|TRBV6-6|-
TGTGCCAGCAGTCCCAGTCTTGGGGCCAACGTCCTGACTTTC
CASSPSLGANVLTF
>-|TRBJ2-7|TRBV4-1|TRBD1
TGCGCCAGCAGCCTAACCCCGACAGGGGGGTCCTACGAGCAGTACTTC
CASSLTPTGGSYEQYF
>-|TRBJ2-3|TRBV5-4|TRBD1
TGTGCCAGCAGCCCGGACAGGGGCCGCACAGATACGCAGTATTTT
CASSPDRGRTDTQYF
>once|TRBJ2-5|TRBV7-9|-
TGTGCCAGCAGCGATGGGGGGTGGGAGACCCAGTACTTC
CASSDGGWETQYF
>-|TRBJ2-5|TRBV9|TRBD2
TGTGCCAGCAGCCCCCTAGCGGGAGGGCCGGAGACCCAGTACTTC
CASSPLAGGPETQYF